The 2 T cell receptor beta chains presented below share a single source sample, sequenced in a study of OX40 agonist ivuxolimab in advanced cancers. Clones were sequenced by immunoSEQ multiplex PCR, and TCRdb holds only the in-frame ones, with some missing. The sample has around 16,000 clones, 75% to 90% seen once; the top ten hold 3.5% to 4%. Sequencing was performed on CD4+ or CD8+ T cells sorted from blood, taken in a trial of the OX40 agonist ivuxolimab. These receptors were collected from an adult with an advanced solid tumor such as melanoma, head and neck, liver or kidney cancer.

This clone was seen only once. CDR3 DNA sequence: TGTGCCAGCAGCGTAGACGAGGGGCAGCCCCAGCATTTT. Translation: CASSVDEGQPQHF. V gene TRBV9 combines with J gene TRBJ1-5; possibly TRBD1 for D (5 bases). The CDR3 consists of 13 residues. The V end was cut by 0 bases, the J end by 7 bases, with 8 bases between. CDR1 SGDLS and CDR2 YYNGEE come from the germline V gene.

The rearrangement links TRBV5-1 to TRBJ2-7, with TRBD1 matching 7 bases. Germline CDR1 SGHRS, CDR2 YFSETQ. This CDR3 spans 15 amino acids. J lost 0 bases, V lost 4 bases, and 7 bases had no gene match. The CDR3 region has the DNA TGCGCCAGCAGCAAAGAGGGACAGAGCTCCTACGAGCAGTACTTC. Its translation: CASSKEGQSSYEQYF.